The subject of this entry is one TCR beta chain. This record comes from a study of blood T cell repertoires in COVID-19. Per the original methods: Amplifying reference gene primers gave estimates of nucleated cell counts. TCRdb's table, derived via immunoSEQ multiplex PCR, lists solely in-frame clones and lacks some. The V and J calls and clone size come from that table; D and trimming were worked out from the DNA. The sample consists of approximately 220,000 clones, around 86% of them appearing once. The TCR comes from a man in his 60s with acute or convalescent COVID-19. Source material: peripheral blood.

The CDR3 DNA sequence: TGTGCCAGCAGACCAGGGCCCCATGTAGCCAAAAACATTCAGTACTTC. The encoded protein is CASRPGPHVAKNIQYF. The chain is built from TRBV7-9 and TRBJ2-4; D might be TRBD1 (5 bases). The CDR3 has 16 amino acids. Germline V gene sequence: CDR1 SEHNR, CDR2 FQNEAQ (reference sequence). The ends were cut back, 6 bases at V and 0 bases at J, with 15 bases in the middle.